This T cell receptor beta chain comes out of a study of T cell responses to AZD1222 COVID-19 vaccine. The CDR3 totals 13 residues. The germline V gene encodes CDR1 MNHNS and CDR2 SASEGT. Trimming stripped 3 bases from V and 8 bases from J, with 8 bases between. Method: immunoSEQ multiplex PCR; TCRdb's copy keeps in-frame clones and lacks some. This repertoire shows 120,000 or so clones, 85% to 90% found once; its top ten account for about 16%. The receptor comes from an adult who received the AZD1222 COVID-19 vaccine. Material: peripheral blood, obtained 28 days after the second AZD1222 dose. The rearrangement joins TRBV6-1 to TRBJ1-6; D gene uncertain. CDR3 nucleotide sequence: TGTGCCAGCAGTGACAGTGCAGATTCACCCCTCCACTTT. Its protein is CASSDSADSPLHF.